Listed here are 5 T cell receptor beta chains from one sample, sequenced in a study of cytomegalovirus exposure and HLA in healthy donors. The PCR made use of 60 Vbeta and 13 Jbeta primers. This table comes from immunoSEQ multiplex PCR, and its TCRdb copy is limited to in-frame clones, with some not included. The data show under 200,000 clones, about four fifths seen once. Sequencing used PBMCs. The receptors originated from a middle-aged man in good health and CMV-seropositive.

The chain links TRBV27 to TRBJ2-5; TRBD2 agrees at 12 bases. Germline-derived CDR1 and CDR2 are MNHEY and SMNVEV (reference sequence). The V and J ends lost 6 bases and 1 base, in that order; junction bases with no gene match: 3. The CDR3 length is 15 residues. For the CDR3, the DNA is TGTGCCAGCAGAAGGACTAGCGGGGCCCAAGAGACCCAGTACTTC. Translating gives CASRRTSGAQETQYF.

J is TRBJ2-3 and V is TRBV9; D call uncertain. Germline V gene data show CDR1 as SGDLS and CDR2 as YYNGEE. Trimming removed 0 bases at V and 4 bases at J, with 6 bases between. The CDR3 extends over 13 amino acids. The CDR3 DNA sequence: TGTGCCAGCAGCGTAGACTTCGCAGATACGCAGTATTTT. Its translation is CASSVDFADTQYF. Variable domain in full (rest from reference TRBV9 and TRBJ2-3): DSGVTQTPKHLITATGQRVTLRCSPRSGDLSVYWYQQSLDQGLQFLIQYYNGEERAKGNILERFSAQQFPDLHSELNLSSLELGDSALYFCASSVDFADTQYFGPGTRLTVL.

V gene TRBV2 combines with J gene TRBJ2-3; 7 nucleotides align to TRBD2. J lost 8 bases, V lost 2 bases, and 7 bases had no gene match. The CDR3 loop spans 14 amino acids. Germline CDR1 SNHLY, CDR2 FYNNEI. Here the CDR3 DNA reads TGTGCCAGCAGTGAATGGTGGACTAGGGGTACGCAGTATTTT. Protein: CASSEWWTRGTQYF. Complete variable domain (other parts from reference TRBV2 and TRBJ2-3): EPEVTQTPSHQVTQMGQEVILRCVPISNHLYFYWYRQILGQKVEFLVSFYNNEISEKSEIFDDQFSVERPDGSNFTLKIRSTKLEDSAMYFCASSEWWTRGTQYFGPGTRLTVL.

This chain joins TRBV4-1 and TRBJ1-5; 8 nucleotides match TRBD1. The trim removed 1 base at V and 4 bases at J, leaving 6 bases unmatched. Germline V gives CDR1 MGHRA, CDR2 YSYEKL. The CDR3 is 16 residues long. The CDR3 sequence: CASSQAGTGINQPQHF. CDR3 sequence (DNA): TGCGCCAGCAGCCAAGCTGGGACAGGTATTAATCAGCCCCAGCATTTT.

The chain is built from TRBV10-3 and TRBJ2-7, with 7 bases fitting TRBD2. CDR3 length equals 13 residues. Trimming at V came to 4 bases and at J to 6 bases, leaving 6 bases not matched to a gene. Germline CDR1 and CDR2: ENHRY and SYGVKD. The DNA for the CDR3 is TGTGCCATCAGTGGGTCCCCGGGGGGCGAGCAGTACTTC. It yields the protein CAISGSPGGEQYF.